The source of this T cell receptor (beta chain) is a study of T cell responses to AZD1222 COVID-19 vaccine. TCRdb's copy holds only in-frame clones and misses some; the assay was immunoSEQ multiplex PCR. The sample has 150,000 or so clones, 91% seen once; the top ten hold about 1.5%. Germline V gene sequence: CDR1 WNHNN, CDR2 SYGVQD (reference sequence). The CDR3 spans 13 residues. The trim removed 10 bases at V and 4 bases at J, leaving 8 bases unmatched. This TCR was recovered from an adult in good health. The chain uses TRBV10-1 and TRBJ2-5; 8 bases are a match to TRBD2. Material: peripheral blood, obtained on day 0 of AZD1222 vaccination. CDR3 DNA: TGCGCCACCCGGCGGGGGGTTGGAGAGACCCAGTACTTC. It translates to CATRRGVGETQYF.